Each of the 15 T cell receptor beta chains below was sequenced from the same sample in a study of T-cell memory formation after mild COVID-19. MiXCR, applied by TCRdb to the 5' RACE reads, yields one record per CDR3 protein. The sample has about 250,000 distinct CDR3 sequences; about 16% are singletons. Sequencing used PBMCs or a T cell subset sorted from them (not recorded which). The receptors here all came from an adult woman who had mild COVID-19 (a few samples of this study predate the infection). Cell type and time point are not known.

The chain couples TRBV15 to TRBJ2-7; 10 bases map to TRBD2. V dropped 0 bases and J dropped 3; count of bases not matched to a gene: 11. CDR3 length: 18 amino acids. Germline V gene lookup returns CDR1 LNHNV and CDR2 YYDKDF (reference sequence). The CDR3 nucleotides are TGTGCCACCAGCAGAGAGATCATGGATGCTAGCGGGAGCTACGAGCAGTACTTC. Protein: CATSREIMDASGSYEQYF.

This clonotype has at least ten counts. J is TRBJ2-3 and V is TRBV9, with 14 bases fitting TRBD2. Trimming cost V 0 bases and J 5 bases; bases outside gene matches: 2. CDR3 size: 16 residues. CDR1 and CDR2 (germline): SGDLS, YYNGEE. The CDR3 spells CASSVAGTSGGDTQYF. The CDR3 region has the DNA TGTGCCAGCAGCGTAGCTGGGACTAGCGGGGGAGATACGCAGTATTTT.

This chain joins TRBV6-2 or TRBV6-3 and TRBJ2-4; TRBD2 agrees at 7 bases. The trim removed 6 bases at V and 7 bases at J, leaving 9 bases unmatched. CDR3 length equals 14 residues. The germline V gene has CDR1 MNHEY and CDR2 SVGEGT. Here the CDR3 reads CASSPPGGRNIQYF. The CDR3 DNA is TGTGCCAGCAGCCCACCGGGAGGCCGGAACATTCAGTACTTC.

The chain employs TRBV12-3 or TRBV12-4 and TRBJ2-1, with D possibly being TRBD2 (5 bases). This CDR3 spans 12 amino acids. Trimming shortened V by 6 bases and J by 10 bases, and 13 bases separated the two germline ends. The CDR3 here is CASRPSIAEQFF. The CDR3 DNA is TGTGCCAGCAGACCATCGATAGCGGAGCAGTTCTTC.

In this sample, this clonotype turned up a few times. J is TRBJ2-3 and V is TRBV25-1; D gene unclear. CDR1 MGHDK and CDR2 SYGVNS come from the germline V gene. V gave up 4 bases and J gave up 1 base, with 6 bases separating them. This CDR3 region has 13 residues. CDR3 coding DNA: TGTGCCAGCAGTGTCGCGGGCACAGATACGCAGTATTTT. It codes for CASSVAGTDTQYF.

The V call is TRBV30, the J call TRBJ2-1; D is uncertain. Germline CDR1 and CDR2: GTSNPN and SVGIG (reference sequence). Trimming removed 2 bases from V and 3 bases from J, with 14 bases in between. This CDR3 comprises 15 residues. CDR3 nucleotides: TGTGCCTGGAGTTCCCCCCGAAAACTCTACAATGAGCAGTTCTTC. It yields the protein CAWSSPRKLYNEQFF.

Many counts were recorded for this clonotype. The J gene is TRBJ2-7, the V gene TRBV7-9; D possibly matches TRBD1 or TRBD2 (6 bases each). The CDR3 totals 15 residues. CDR1 and CDR2 (germline): SEHNR, FQNEAQ (reference sequence). Trimming took 4 bases from V and 3 from J, leaving 16 bases between them. The CDR3 protein is CASSSRRGRLYEQYF. In nucleotides, the CDR3 is TGTGCCAGCAGCTCGAGAAGGGGGAGGCTCTACGAGCAGTACTTC.

The chain is built from TRBV12-5 and TRBJ2-7, with 12 bases matching TRBD1. The ends lost 0 bases at V and 4 bases at J; junction bases unmatched: 10. CDR1 is LGHNT, CDR2 FRNRAP, per germline. The CDR3 is 18 residues long. CDR3 DNA: TGTGCTAGTGGTTTGGTATTCGGCGGGACAGGGGGCGCATACGAGCAGTACTTC. Amino acid sequence: CASGLVFGGTGGAYEQYF.

This clonotype was recorded once. The rearrangement uses TRBV7-9 and TRBJ2-1; D not resolved. The germline V gene has CDR1 SEHNR and CDR2 FQNEAQ (reference sequence). The CDR3 extends over 16 amino acids. V was clipped by 1 base and J by 0 bases, with 10 bases between them. The CDR3 is CASSLGDGSSYNEQFF. Written as DNA, the CDR3 is TGTGCCAGCAGCTTAGGAGACGGTAGCTCCTACAATGAGCAGTTCTTC.

The chain joins TRBV5-8 to TRBJ2-7; D is uncertain. Trimming stripped 4 bases from V and 2 bases from J, with 4 bases between. The CDR3 loop spans 11 amino acids. CDR1 is SGHTS and CDR2 is YDEGEE in the germline V gene. The DNA of the CDR3 is TGTGCCAGCAGCCGCCCCTACGAGCAGTACTTC. It yields the protein CASSRPYEQYF.

As concerns this clonotype: An end of the junction does not agree with germline; a read error may underlie this. V is TRBV5-1 and J is TRBJ2-3, with TRBD2 as a possible D gene (6 bases). The CDR3 sequence is 16 residues long. Germline values: CDR1 SGHRS, CDR2 YFSETQ. The CDR3 region is CSSSLVGRGRTDTQYF. The CDR3 DNA reads as TGCTCCAGCAGCTTGGTAGGGCGGGGACGCACAGATACGCAGTATTTT. The whole variable domain, filled in from reference TRBV5-1 and TRBJ2-3, reads KAGVTQTPRYLIKTRGQQVTLSCSPISGHRSVSWYQQTPGQGLQFLFEYFSETQRNKGNFPGRFSGRQFSNSRSEMNVSTLELGDSALYLCSSSLVGRGRTDTQYFGPGTRLTVL.

This rearrangement joins TRBV11-1 to TRBJ2-4; 9 bases are a match to TRBD2. The CDR3 contains 15 residues. The trim removed 0 bases at V and 15 bases at J, leaving 12 bases unmatched. The V gene's germline CDR1 is SGHAT and CDR2 FQDESV (reference sequence). Here the CDR3 DNA reads TGTGCCAGCAGCTTAGCGCCTAGCGGGAAGTCCGCTGTGTACTTC. It translates to CASSLAPSGKSAVYF.

As DNA, the CDR3 is TGTGCCAGCAGTGTCTCTGTAAACACTGAAGCTTTCTTT. Translation: CASSVSVNTEAFF. This rearrangement joins TRBV2 to TRBJ1-1; D is ambiguous. The germline gives CDR1 SNHLY, CDR2 FYNNEI. This CDR3 is 13 amino acids long. V was shortened by 4 bases and J by 2 bases, with 8 bases between the two germline ends.

The chain has TRBV6-2 or TRBV6-3 and TRBJ2-1; 11 positions agree with TRBD2. J was trimmed by 13 bases and V by 4 bases; bases with no gene match: 3. Germline V gene sequence: CDR1 MNHEY, CDR2 SVGEGT. CDR3 size: 12 residues. CDR3 DNA: TGTGCCAGCAGTTCGACTAGCGGGACCCAGTTCTTC. This codes for CASSSTSGTQFF.

This chain joins TRBV5-6 and TRBJ2-7, with D tentatively TRBD1 (6 bases). V was pared by 4 bases and J by 7 bases, with 24 bases between. The CDR3 spans 16 residues. The germline V gene encodes CDR1 SGHDT and CDR2 YYEEEE. This CDR3 is CASSHWSGQFLGEQYF. The CDR3 bases are TGTGCCAGCAGCCACTGGTCCGGACAGTTTTTGGGAGAGCAGTACTTC. Supplemented by reference TRBV5-6 and TRBJ2-7, the full variable domain reads DAGVTQSPTHLIKTRGQQVTLRCSPKSGHDTVSWYQQALGQGPQFIFQYYEEEERQRGNFPDRFSGHQFPNYSSELNVNALLLGDSALYLCASSHWSGQFLGEQYFGPGTRLTVT.